The sequence of this T cell receptor beta chain was determined in a study of cytomegalovirus exposure and HLA in healthy donors. CDR3 length equals 18 residues. Germline V gives CDR1 LGHNT, CDR2 FRNRAP. With 2 bases clipped from V and 9 bases from J, the junction kept 14 bases outside the gene matches. 13 Jbeta primers and 60 Vbeta primers were used for the PCR. The method was immunoSEQ multiplex PCR; TCRdb's version includes in-frame clones alone and lacks a portion of them. The sample holds roughly 56,000 clones; under 85% are singletons and the top ten take roughly 51%. This clonotype was sampled from a man between 50 and 59 years old in good health and CMV-seropositive. The gene calls are TRBV12-5 and TRBJ2-3, with TRBD2 identical over 13 bases. Sequenced input: PBMCs. For the CDR3, the DNA is TGTGCTAGTGGTTTGATCTTACTAGCGGGGGGGCAGATTGTGACGCAGTATTTT. Its protein product is CASGLILLAGGQIVTQYF.